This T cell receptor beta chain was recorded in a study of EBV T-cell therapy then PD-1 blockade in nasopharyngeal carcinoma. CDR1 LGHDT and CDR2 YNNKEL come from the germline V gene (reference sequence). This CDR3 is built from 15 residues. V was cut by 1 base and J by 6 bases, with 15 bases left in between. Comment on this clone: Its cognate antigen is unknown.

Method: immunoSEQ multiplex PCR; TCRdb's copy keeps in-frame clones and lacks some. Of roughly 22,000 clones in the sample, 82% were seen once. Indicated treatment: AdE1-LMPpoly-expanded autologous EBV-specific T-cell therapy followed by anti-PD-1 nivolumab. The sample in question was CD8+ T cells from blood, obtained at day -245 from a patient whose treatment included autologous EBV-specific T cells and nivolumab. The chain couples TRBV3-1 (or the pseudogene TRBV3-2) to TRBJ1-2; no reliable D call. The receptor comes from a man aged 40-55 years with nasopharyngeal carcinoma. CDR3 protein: CASSQVSSGSNGYTF. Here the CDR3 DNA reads TGTGCCAGCAGCCAAGTAAGTTCGGGGTCAAATGGCTACACCTTC.